The 9 T cell receptor beta chains given below trace back to one sample, sequenced in a study of T-cell reconstitution after alpha-beta-depleted transplantation in children. Unique molecular identifiers were built into the TCRbeta library. TCRdb re-called the PCR reads with MiXCR, one entry per CDR3 protein. The sample yields hundreds of thousands of distinct CDR3 sequences, roughly an eighth seen once. The sample in question was PBMCs from the stem cell graft donor, obtained from the stem cell graft. These receptors all come from a human donor who donated a stem cell graft to a child with combined immunodeficiency.

This clonotype has just a few counts. The CDR3 protein is CASSKLGPSTEAFF. CDR3 nucleotide sequence: TGTGCCAGTAGTAAATTGGGGCCGAGCACTGAAGCTTTCTTT. V is TRBV19 and J is TRBJ1-1; TRBD1 is a possible D gene (5 bases). Germline V gives CDR1 LNHDA, CDR2 SQIVND (reference sequence). V shed 4 bases and J shed 4 bases, with 13 bases lying between them. There are 14 residues in the CDR3.

The V and J genes are TRBV10-3 and TRBJ1-3; a possible D gene is TRBD1 (5 bases). V shed 7 bases and J shed 4 bases, with 11 bases lying between them. The germline CDR1 and CDR2 sequences are ENHRY and SYGVKD. CDR3 size: 13 residues. Written as DNA, the CDR3 is TGTGCCATCACCGGGACGGGGGGAAACACCATATATTTT. This translates into CAITGTGGNTIYF.

The table lists this clonotype with a few counts. V and J are TRBV6-1 and TRBJ2-3, with 7 bases that match TRBD2. Germline CDR1 and CDR2: MNHNS and SASEGT. J was trimmed by 2 bases and V by 7 bases; bases with no gene match: 9. CDR3 length equals 15 residues. CDR3 residues: CASTFSGRNTDTQYF. The CDR3 DNA follows: TGTGCCAGCACCTTTAGCGGGCGAAACACAGATACGCAGTATTTT.

This clonotype has ten or more counts. The V and J genes are TRBV4-3 and TRBJ2-7; 10 nucleotides match TRBD2. The CDR3 spans 15 residues. V dropped 1 base and J dropped 2; count of bases not matched to a gene: 2. Germline V CDR1 and CDR2: LGHNA, YSLEER. CDR3 protein: CASSQGTSGTYEQYF. The DNA of the CDR3 is TGCGCCAGCAGCCAAGGGACTAGCGGCACCTACGAGCAGTACTTC.

The sample holds many counts of this clonotype. This chain uses TRBV20-1 with TRBJ1-4; D possibly corresponds to TRBD1 (5 bases). The CDR3 sequence is 14 residues long. V lost 1 base and J lost 5, with 11 bases in between. CDR1 is DFQATT, CDR2 SNEGSKA, per germline (reference sequence). The CDR3 protein is CSARVTENNEKLFF. In DNA form, the CDR3 reads TGCAGTGCTAGAGTGACAGAGAACAATGAAAAACTGTTTTTT.

This clonotype has just a few counts. This chain's CDR3 is CAITGDRGVYGYTF. The CDR3, as DNA: TGTGCCATCACTGGGGACAGGGGGGTCTATGGCTACACCTTC. The chain links TRBV10-3 to TRBJ1-2; TRBD1 matches at 11 bases. The germline gives CDR1 ENHRY, CDR2 SYGVKD. This CDR3 has 14 residues. V gave up 7 bases and J gave up 4 bases; unmatched junction bases: 5.

The gene calls are TRBV12-3 or TRBV12-4 and TRBJ2-5; a weak D match, TRBD2 (5 bases). Trimming left V 5 bases short and J 2 bases short, with 15 bases between. The CDR3 sequence is 15 residues long. This CDR3 reads CASSPGLDQQETQYF. CDR3 coding DNA: TGTGCCAGCAGTCCGGGGTTGGACCAGCAAGAGACCCAGTACTTC.

There are a few counts of this clonotype. The chain employs TRBV7-2 and TRBJ2-1; D is tentatively TRBD1 or TRBD2 (6 bases each). The CDR3 loop spans 15 amino acids. Trimming shortened V by 2 bases and J by 4 bases, and 12 bases separated the two germline ends. Germline V gives CDR1 SGHTA, CDR2 FQGNSA. The CDR3 nucleotides are TGTGCCAGCAGCTTAACGTGGGGGGCGTACAATGAGCAGTTCTTC. Protein: CASSLTWGAYNEQFF.

The chain joins TRBV12-5 to TRBJ2-5, with D maybe TRBD1 (5 bases). The germline V gene encodes CDR1 LGHNT and CDR2 FRNRAP. The CDR3 is 13 residues long. V gave up 3 bases and J gave up 2 bases, with 7 bases separating them. The DNA for the CDR3 is TGTGCTAGTGGTTTAGGGGTTCAAGAGACCCAGTACTTC. Translation: CASGLGVQETQYF.